This T cell receptor beta chain originates from a study of naive and memory T cell subsets. An equimolar mix of two oligonucleotides served as the beta constant-region primer for TRBC1 and TRBC2. The ligated cDNA underwent four PCR rounds using SP2 and nested alpha and beta constant-region primers. A 12-nucleotide UMI and the SP2 primer were added to the cDNA 3' end by oligonucleotide ligation. TCRdb ran MiXCR on the UMI-ligation and nested PCR reads and lists one entry per CDR3 protein. Counted here are approximately 140,000 distinct CDR3 sequences, under 25% occurring once; the ten biggest clones make up 0.5% to 0.75%. General study results and limits: Naive repertoires, especially CD8, held a few larger clonotypes, possibly memory cells re-expressing CD45RA.

Germline CDR1 LNHDA, CDR2 SQIVND (reference sequence). V lost 6 bases to trimming and J lost 6 bases, with 14 bases between them. There are 13 residues in the CDR3. A note on this clonotype: What it recognizes is unknown.

Sequencing used naive CD8+ T cells from blood. The chain couples TRBV19 to TRBJ1-2; D is perhaps TRBD1 (5 bases). This sequence originates from a human donor in good health. CDR3 region: CASSPDSLDGYTF. The CDR3 DNA follows: TGTGCCAGTAGCCCCGACAGTTTAGATGGCTACACCTTC.